This passage covers 9 T cell receptor beta chains from one sample sequenced in a study of identical twins. MiXCR was run by TCRdb on the 5' RACE reads, yielding one entry per CDR3 protein. This table has about 100,000 distinct CDR3 sequences, 4.5% to 6.5% appearing once. The sequenced material came from memory T cells sorted from blood. The source is a woman aged 45-65 years in good health.

This clonotype was detected many times. V gene TRBV20-1 combines with J gene TRBJ2-1; 14 bases are a match to TRBD2. CDR3 length: 15 amino acids. CDR1 and CDR2 from the germline V gene are DFQATT and SNEGSKA (reference sequence). J was trimmed by 8 bases and V by 6 bases; bases with no gene match: 9. The CDR3 spells CSASGLAGVWDEQFF. In DNA form, the CDR3 reads TGCAGTGCCTCGGGACTAGCGGGAGTGTGGGATGAGCAGTTCTTC.

This clonotype showed up many times. The CDR3 nucleotides read TGTGCCAGCAGAGGGCCAGCCTCTAATGAAAAACTGTTTTTT. This gives the protein CASRGPASNEKLFF. V is TRBV12-3 or TRBV12-4 and J is TRBJ1-4; D is unresolved. V lost 6 bases to trimming and J lost 3 bases, with 11 bases between them. CDR3 length equals 14 residues.

This clonotype was detected ten times or more. V usage is TRBV10-3 and J usage is TRBJ2-4; D not resolved. CDR1 is ENHRY, CDR2 SYGVKD, per germline. Trimming removed 5 bases at V and 9 bases at J, with 11 bases between. The CDR3 is 12 amino acids. This CDR3 reads CAISRQEGIQYF. The DNA for the CDR3 is TGTGCCATCAGTCGTCAGGAAGGCATTCAGTACTTC.

This clonotype was recorded at least ten times. The genes are TRBV9 and TRBJ1-6, with 7 bases identical to TRBD1. The V gene's germline CDR1 is SGDLS and CDR2 YYNGEE. This CDR3 has 17 residues. With 0 bases clipped from V and 4 bases from J, the junction kept 7 bases outside the gene matches. CDR3 region: CASSVEGGRGYNSPLHF. The CDR3 coding sequence is TGTGCCAGCAGCGTAGAAGGGGGCAGAGGATATAATTCACCCCTCCACTTT.

This clonotype was seen at least ten times. The J gene is TRBJ2-5, the V gene TRBV11-3, with unresolved D. V was trimmed by 3 bases and J by 5 bases, leaving 7 bases between them. This CDR3 has 12 amino acids. The V gene's germline CDR1 is SGHNT and CDR2 YENEEA. CDR3 region: CASSFTSETQYF. CDR3 nucleotide sequence: TGTGCCAGCAGCTTTACCTCGGAGACCCAGTACTTC.

This rearrangement joins TRBV11-3 to TRBJ1-3; D perhaps matches TRBD1 (6 bases). V lost 5 bases and J 4 bases, leaving 12 bases between the germline ends. The CDR3 contains 14 residues. The germline V gene has CDR1 SGHNT and CDR2 YENEEA. The CDR3 coding sequence is TGTGCCAGCAGCCCGGGGGGCGCCGGAAACACCATATATTTT. Encoded protein: CASSPGGAGNTIYF.

The CDR3: CATSRDGGSDYGYTF. The CDR3 DNA sequence: TGTGCCACCAGCAGAGATGGTGGATCCGACTATGGCTACACCTTC. The chain recombines TRBV15 with TRBJ1-2; D gene ambiguous. Per the germline V gene, CDR1 is LNHNV and CDR2 is YYDKDF (reference sequence). V lost 0 bases and J lost 3, with 11 bases in between. This CDR3 is 15 amino acids long.

Many counts were recorded for this clonotype. V is TRBV5-4 and J is TRBJ1-1; no reliable D call. With 3 bases removed from V and 5 bases from J, the gap between germline ends came to 8 bases. CDR3 size: 12 residues. Looked up from germline, CDR1 is SGHNT and CDR2 is YYREEE (reference sequence). The CDR3 region has the DNA TGTGCCAGCAGCTCTGCCGGGACTGAAGCTTTCTTT. Amino acid sequence: CASSSAGTEAFF.

This sequence joins TRBV20-1 and TRBJ2-3; D perhaps matches TRBD2 (5 bases). The germline V gene has CDR1 DFQATT and CDR2 SNEGSKA (reference sequence). V lost 2 bases and J lost 0, with 15 bases in between. CDR3 length: 16 amino acids. CDR3 bases: TGCAGTGCTAGAAAGGACTGGCGAACTAGCACAGATACGCAGTATTTT. This codes for CSARKDWRTSTDTQYF.